This T cell receptor (beta chain) was sequenced during a study of blood T cell repertoires in COVID-19. Study background: COVID-19 samples collected from the United States, Italy and Spain covered acute and convalescent phases. T cells, B-cell-depleted T cells, or PBMCs supplied cDNA or gDNA.

Original data processing: Estimation of nucleated cell counts relied on the amplification of reference gene primers. Libraries were prepared by immunoSEQ multiplex PCR; TCRdb keeps only in-frame clonotypes and omits some of them. Clone size and the V and J calls come from that table; the DNA yielded D and trimming. The repertoire holds more than 200,000 clones, with around nine tenths as singletons. V was clipped by 2 bases and J by 7 bases; unmatched bases: 10. CDR3 size: 17 residues. Germline V CDR1 and CDR2: LGHDT, YNNKEL (reference sequence). V is TRBV3-1 (or the pseudogene TRBV3-2) and J is TRBJ2-3; 12 bases agree with TRBD2. The TCR was taken from a man older than 75 with acute or convalescent COVID-19. The specimen was peripheral blood. CDR3 protein: CASSQLTSGGRSHTQYF. DNA for the CDR3: TGTGCCAGCAGCCAACTCACTAGCGGGGGGCGATCTCATACGCAGTATTTT.